Included here is one T cell receptor (beta chain) sequence, with context. Its antigen is not identified. The data originate from a study of cytomegalovirus exposure and HLA in healthy donors. V was clipped by 3 bases and J by 6 bases, with 16 bases between them. This CDR3 contains 15 residues. CDR1 and CDR2 from the germline V gene are SGHRS and YFSETQ. The PCR ran on 60 Vbeta and 13 Jbeta primers. The data were produced by immunoSEQ multiplex PCR, yet TCRdb's version contains in-frame clones alone and is incomplete. Of about 130,000 clones in the sample, approximately 83% were seen once. Findings and caveats of the study: Usually a TCR sequence was rare, but some public TCRs were found in many donors. Excluded: some indistinguishable V segments such as TRBV6-2 and TRBV6-3. One cluster of highly shared sequence variants probably arose as a sequencing artifact. Associated with cytomegalovirus, according to the listing, were 164 TCR beta chains.

The sample consisted of PBMCs. The chain combines TRBV5-1 with TRBJ2-1; weak D call: TRBD2 (6 bases). The receptor was isolated from a woman aged 35 to 49 in good health and CMV-seropositive. This CDR3 is CASSWRRAVVNEQFF. CDR3 DNA: TGCGCCAGCAGCTGGAGGAGGGCCGTTGTCAATGAGCAGTTCTTC.